These T cell receptor beta chains were read from a single sample in a study of response to subunit inactivated influenza vaccine. TCRdb re-derived calls from the RT-PCR reads in MiXCR, one entry per CDR3 protein. The repertoire holds about 830,000 distinct CDR3 sequences, with approximately 17% as singletons. Sequenced material: PBMCs from blood, taken roughly 5 days after vaccination. These receptors originate from a man in his fifties who received an inactivated influenza vaccine. Both conserved end residues are part of each CDR3. D genes are given only for firm matches. The size entry is marked missing in some rows and otherwise reads once, few, many or a size class.

cdr3_aa | cdr3_nt | d_call | clone_size | j_call | v_call
CASSQAGGPTDTQYF | TGTGCCAGCAGCCAAGCGGGAGGGCCCACAGATACGCAGTATTTT | TRBD2 | - | TRBJ2-3 | TRBV11-2
CASRKQGDGSPLHF | TGTGCCAGCAGAAAACAGGGGGATGGGTCACCCCTCCACTTT | TRBD1 | - | TRBJ1-6 | TRBV2
CASSQEQRLYNEQFF | TGCGCCAGCAGCCAAGAACAGCGTCTCTACAATGAGCAGTTCTTC | - | few | TRBJ2-1 | TRBV4-3
CASSQDNGIGDNEQFF | TGCGCCAGCAGCCAAGATAACGGGATAGGGGACAATGAGCAGTTCTTC | - | few | TRBJ2-1 | TRBV4-3
CASSRQGRRSPLHF | TGTGCCAGCAGCCGACAGGGTCGCCGGTCACCCCTCCACTTT | TRBD1 | few | TRBJ1-6 | TRBV7-2
CASSDLDGGAQTQYF | TGTGCCAGCAGCGACCTGGACGGGGGGGCCCAGACCCAGTACTTC | TRBD2 | - | TRBJ2-5 | TRBV7-6
CASSPTFPGLVNEQFF | TGTGCCAGCAGCCCTACCTTCCCGGGACTAGTAAATGAGCAGTTCTTC | TRBD2 | - | TRBJ2-1 | TRBV11-2
CASSLVSGGTSYEQYF | TGTGCCAGCAGCTTAGTTAGCGGGGGGACCTCCTACGAGCAGTACTTC | TRBD2 | few | TRBJ2-7 | TRBV7-2
CASSQAILAGDWETQYF | TGCGCCAGCAGCCAAGCCATACTAGCGGGGGATTGGGAGACCCAGTACTTC | TRBD2 | many | TRBJ2-5 | TRBV4-3
CASSIGRGAGQFF | TGTGCCAGTAGTATTGGGCGGGGGGCCGGACAGTTCTTC | TRBD2 | - | TRBJ2-1 | TRBV19
CASRRRTEQLNEQFF | TGTGCCAGCAGGCGCAGGACAGAACAACTCAATGAGCAGTTCTTC | - | - | TRBJ2-1 | TRBV6-1
CSARAPGQSTDTQYF | TGCAGTGCTAGAGCTCCGGGACAGAGCACAGATACGCAGTATTTT | TRBD1 | few | TRBJ2-3 | TRBV20-1
CASRSGGGGRAGGEQFF | TGTGCCAGCAGGTCCGGTGGAGGCGGGAGGGCCGGAGGTGAGCAGTTCTTC | TRBD2 | - | TRBJ2-1 | TRBV12-3/TRBV12-4
CASSLIGGLLYNTGELFF | TGTGCCAGCAGCTTAATTGGGGGCCTACTATATAACACCGGGGAGCTGTTTTTT | - | few | TRBJ2-2 | TRBV11-2
CAWSPTGPYEQYF | TGTGCCTGGAGTCCCACAGGGCCCTACGAGCAGTACTTC | - | - | TRBJ2-7 | TRBV30
CSASFGWGLGGYEQYF | TGCAGTGCTAGTTTCGGGTGGGGTTTAGGTGGTTACGAGCAGTACTTC | - | few | TRBJ2-7 | TRBV20-1
CASSPSDTQYF | TGTGCCAGCAGCCCTTCGGATACGCAGTATTTT | - | many | TRBJ2-3 | TRBV18
CSAIYRDRGTIEQYF | TGCAGTGCCATCTACCGGGACAGGGGGACTATCGAGCAGTACTTC | TRBD1 | - | TRBJ2-7 | TRBV20-1
CASSEERTSNEQFF | TGTGCCAGCAGTGAAGAGAGGACGTCCAATGAGCAGTTCTTC | - | - | TRBJ2-1 | TRBV2
CASRKGGQGLDTQYF | TGTGCCAGCAGAAAGGGGGGACAGGGACTGGATACGCAGTATTTT | TRBD1 | few | TRBJ2-3 | TRBV6-2/TRBV6-3
CASSLRGHQETQYF | TGTGCCAGCAGCTTGCGGGGTCACCAAGAGACCCAGTACTTC | - | - | TRBJ2-5 | TRBV5-6
CASSLLSSSPLHF | TGCGCCAGCAGCTTGTTGTCGTCGTCACCCCTCCACTTT | - | few | TRBJ1-6 | TRBV5-1
CASSLGGSRYEQYF | TGCGCCAGCAGCTTGGGGGGTTCGCGCTACGAGCAGTACTTC | - | many | TRBJ2-7 | TRBV5-1
CSVLRGPRTDTQYF | TGCAGCGTTCTACGGGGGCCCCGCACAGATACGCAGTATTTT | - | - | TRBJ2-3 | TRBV29-1
CASSPSGTSGLADTQYF | TGTGCCAGCAGCCCCTCCGGGACTAGCGGACTGGCAGATACGCAGTATTTT | TRBD2 | few | TRBJ2-3 | TRBV12-3/TRBV12-4
CASSSPGHEQYF | TGCGCCAGCAGCTCCCCGGGCCACGAGCAGTACTTC | - | many | TRBJ2-7 | TRBV5-1
CAASRDMVWAGELFF | TGTGCCGCCAGCAGAGATATGGTTTGGGCCGGGGAGCTGTTTTTT | - | - | TRBJ2-2 | TRBV15
CSARHSGEETQYF | TGCAGTGCTAGACATTCAGGGGAAGAGACCCAGTACTTC | - | many | TRBJ2-5 | TRBV20-1
CATRGSKSFEQFF | TGTGCCACAAGGGGGTCCAAGAGTTTTGAGCAGTTCTTC | - | - | TRBJ2-1 | TRBV24-1
CSARGHRGNTGELFF | TGCAGTGCTAGAGGCCACAGGGGGAACACCGGGGAGCTGTTTTTT | TRBD1 | few | TRBJ2-2 | TRBV20-1
CSVLGLAGPLSSTDTQYF | TGCAGCGTCCTCGGACTAGCGGGACCATTATCTAGCACAGATACGCAGTATTTT | TRBD2 | - | TRBJ2-3 | TRBV29-1
CASSLTSGRGIYEQYF | TGTGCCAGCAGCTTAACTAGCGGGAGAGGGATTTACGAGCAGTACTTC | TRBD2 | - | TRBJ2-7 | TRBV7-9
CASSQDWLETGELFF | TGTGCCAGCAGCCAAGATTGGTTGGAAACCGGGGAGCTGTTTTTT | - | few | TRBJ2-2 | TRBV14
CACLKGYGNQPQHF | TGTGCTTGCTTGAAGGGGTATGGCAATCAGCCCCAGCATTTT | - | - | TRBJ1-5 | TRBV6-1
CSSYDSNEQFF | TGCAGTTCATATGACAGCAATGAGCAGTTCTTC | - | few | TRBJ2-1 | TRBV20-1
CASSLFVGTSYNEQFF | TGTGCCAGCAGCTTGTTCGTGGGGACTAGCTACAATGAGCAGTTCTTC | TRBD2 | - | TRBJ2-1 | TRBV7-2
CASSLSQGVSNEQFF | TGTGCCAGCAGTCTTAGCCAAGGGGTGTCCAATGAGCAGTTCTTC | - | many | TRBJ2-1 | TRBV28
CSASRQGGGKLFF | TGCAGTGCTAGTAGACAGGGCGGGGGAAAACTGTTTTTT | TRBD1 | few | TRBJ1-4 | TRBV20-1
CASSAGIRNYGYTF | TGTGCCAGCAGTGCAGGGATTCGGAACTATGGCTACACCTTC | - | - | TRBJ1-2 | TRBV6-2/TRBV6-3
CASRRLGSGANVLTF | TGTGCCAGCAGACGACTCGGCTCTGGGGCCAACGTCCTGACTTTC | - | - | TRBJ2-6 | TRBV14
CASRPTGVDGYTF | TGTGCCAGCAGACCCACAGGGGTGGATGGCTACACCTTC | TRBD1 | many | TRBJ1-2 | TRBV12-3/TRBV12-4
CSAYGRGRTTDTQYF | TGCAGTGCTTATGGGCGGGGCAGAACCACAGATACGCAGTATTTT | - | few | TRBJ2-3 | TRBV20-1
CASSLTTGGVSSYEQYF | TGCGCCAGCAGCTTAACCACAGGGGGAGTATCCTCCTACGAGCAGTACTTC | TRBD1 | many | TRBJ2-7 | TRBV5-1
CASGDGRAVDEQFF | TGTGCCAGCGGGGACGGGAGGGCCGTGGATGAGCAGTTCTTC | TRBD2 | many | TRBJ2-1 | TRBV7-2
CASSLVQGRHDQPQHF | TGTGCCAGCAGTTTGGTTCAAGGTAGGCACGATCAGCCCCAGCATTTT | - | many | TRBJ1-5 | TRBV28
CASSQTPFGNQPQHF | TGTGCCAGCAGTCAAACCCCGTTTGGCAATCAGCCCCAGCATTTT | - | - | TRBJ1-5 | TRBV6-2/TRBV6-3
CASSVGTSGIYEQYF | TGTGCCAGCAGCGTTGGGACTAGCGGGATATACGAGCAGTACTTC | TRBD2 | many | TRBJ2-7 | TRBV9
CASSFFRVGTLHF | TGTGCCAGCAGTTTCTTCAGGGTCGGCACCCTCCACTTT | - | few | TRBJ1-6 | TRBV12-3/TRBV12-4
CASSWGLAGDYNEQFF | TGTGCCAGCAGCTGGGGACTAGCGGGAGATTACAATGAGCAGTTCTTC | TRBD2 | - | TRBJ2-1 | TRBV13
CASSPGQSGDTQYF | TGCGCCAGCAGCCCGGGACAGTCCGGAGATACGCAGTATTTT | TRBD1 | - | TRBJ2-3 | TRBV5-1
CSARRQGFNEQFF | TGCAGTGCTAGGAGACAGGGATTTAATGAGCAGTTCTTC | TRBD1 | - | TRBJ2-1 | TRBV20-1
CASISSGPQETQYF | TGTGCCAGCATTTCTAGCGGACCCCAAGAGACCCAGTACTTC | TRBD2 | few | TRBJ2-5 | TRBV6-5
CASSLAITETQYF | TGTGCCAGCAGTTTAGCAATTACGGAGACCCAGTACTTC | - | - | TRBJ2-5 | TRBV12-3/TRBV12-4
CASSSIITGVRSYEQYF | TGTGCCAGCAGCTCCATAATTACAGGGGTTCGATCTTACGAGCAGTACTTC | TRBD1 | - | TRBJ2-7 | TRBV5-6
CSASRAGTQPQHF | TGCAGTGCTAGTCGGGCAGGAACTCAGCCCCAGCATTTT | - | - | TRBJ1-5 | TRBV20-1
CASSEGLAPYEQYF | TGTGCCAGCAGCGAGGGACTGGCGCCCTACGAGCAGTACTTC | - | few | TRBJ2-7 | TRBV9
CASSQDRATETQYF | TGTGCCAGCAGCCAAGATCGAGCGACAGAGACCCAGTACTTC | - | - | TRBJ2-5 | TRBV3-1